This TCR beta chain was retrieved from a study of identical twins. Comment on this clonotype: What it binds is not known.

TCRdb fed the 5' RACE reads into MiXCR, producing one record per CDR3 protein. The sample yields some 690,000 distinct CDR3 sequences, roughly 20% seen once. Study-level results: Some out-of-frame alpha sequences were shared by twins, and these showed excess low generation probability.

CDR3 size: 14 residues. Deletions cut 3 bases from V and 5 bases from J, with 14 bases between. The germline V gene encodes CDR1 SGHRS and CDR2 YFSETQ. The data were also submitted as part of a second study, on T cells expressing NK-cell markers.

The origin of this receptor is a woman younger than 35 in good health. The sequenced sample consisted of PBMCs. V is TRBV5-1 and J is TRBJ1-1, with unresolved D. Here the CDR3 reads CASSSSGGGTEAFF. CDR3 DNA sequence: TGCGCCAGCAGCTCCTCTGGAGGAGGGACTGAAGCTTTCTTT.